The 11 T cell receptor beta chains below come from one sample, sequenced in a study of tumor-infiltrating lymphocytes in localized non-small cell lung cancer. Assay: immunoSEQ multiplex PCR; the TCRdb copy retains only in-frame clones and omits some. The table has some 11,000 clones, about 66% seen once. Sequenced input: uninvolved lung tissue not adjacent to the tumor. Every receptor here comes from a human donor with non-small cell lung cancer.

The rearrangement joins TRBV7-9 to TRBJ2-1; 14 nucleotides align to TRBD2. V gave up 8 bases and J gave up 8 bases; unmatched junction bases: 11. Germline V CDR1 and CDR2: SEHNR, FQNEAQ (reference sequence). This CDR3 region has 16 residues. The CDR3 here is CASGSAGTSGSYEQFF. The DNA for the CDR3 is TGTGCCAGCGGTTCCGCCGGGACTAGCGGGAGTTATGAGCAGTTCTTC.

The J gene is TRBJ2-7, the V gene TRBV11-2, with 8 nucleotides matching TRBD2. The V segment lost 6 bases and the J segment 2 bases; nucleotides outside the gene matches: 12. Germline assignment: CDR1 SGHAT and CDR2 FQNNGV. This CDR3 is 16 amino acids long. Here the CDR3 DNA reads TGTGCCAGCAGTCTTATTGGACTAGCCCTACCCTACGAGCAGTACTTC. It is translated as CASSLIGLALPYEQYF.

This chain uses TRBV6-1 with TRBJ2-5; 7 positions agree with TRBD2. The germline V gene encodes CDR1 MNHNS and CDR2 SASEGT. The CDR3 has 14 residues. Trimming removed 6 bases from V and 6 bases from J; junction bases left unmatched: 10. The CDR3 DNA sequence: TGTGCCAGCAGAAGCGGGAACCACCTGAAGACCCAGTACTTC. It translates to CASRSGNHLKTQYF.

Here the CDR3 DNA reads TGTGCCAGCAGTTTCCAACGGACTAAAGAGACCCAGTACTTC. This translates into CASSFQRTKETQYF. The chain joins TRBV28 to TRBJ2-5, with a weak D call TRBD2 (6 bases). The CDR3 is made up of 14 amino acids. Trimming removed 3 bases from V and 3 bases from J, with 11 bases in between. Per the germline V gene, CDR1 is MDHEN and CDR2 is SYDVKM. Together with reference TRBV28 and TRBJ2-5, the CDR3 gives the full variable domain: DVKVTQSSRYLVKRTGEKVFLECVQDMDHENMFWYRQDPGLGLRLIYFSYDVKMKEKGDIPEGYSVSREKKERFSLILESASTNQTSMYLCASSFQRTKETQYFGPGTRLLVL.

In DNA form, the CDR3 reads TGTGCCAGCAGCTTATCCAGGGAGGTGAACGAGCAGTACTTC. Amino acids: CASSLSREVNEQYF. The V call is TRBV7-2, the J call TRBJ2-7; D possibly corresponds to TRBD2 (6 bases). The V end was cut by 2 bases, the J end by 5 bases, with 13 bases between. Germline V gene lookup returns CDR1 SGHTA and CDR2 FQGNSA. The CDR3 has 14 amino acids.

This chain connects TRBV19 to TRBJ1-1; a weak D match, TRBD1 (6 bases). With 6 bases removed from V and 5 bases from J, the gap between germline ends came to 13 bases. CDR1 and CDR2 (germline): LNHDA, SQIVND (reference sequence). The CDR3 loop spans 13 amino acids. CDR3 protein: CASSQQGLTEAFF. CDR3 sequence (DNA): TGTGCCAGTAGCCAACAGGGATTGACTGAAGCTTTCTTT. Filled out from reference TRBV19 and TRBJ1-1, the complete variable domain reads DGGITQSPKYLFRKEGQNVTLSCEQNLNHDAMYWYRQDPGQGLRLIYYSQIVNDFQKGDIAEGYSVSREKKESFPLTVTSAQKNPTAFYLCASSQQGLTEAFFGQGTRLTVV.

This clone was seen a single time. The chain couples TRBV10-3 to TRBJ2-1; 11 nucleotides align to TRBD2. The ends lost 6 bases at V and 4 bases at J; junction bases unmatched: 11. CDR1 ENHRY and CDR2 SYGVKD come from the germline V gene. This CDR3 has 17 residues. CDR3 in amino acids: CAISRSPLAGEYNEQFF. CDR3 bases: TGTGCCATCAGCCGATCCCCACTAGCGGGGGAGTACAATGAGCAGTTCTTC.

The CDR3 loop reads CASMAEDYEQYF. CDR3 bases: TGTGCCAGTATGGCGGAGGACTACGAGCAGTACTTC. The V call is TRBV19, the J call TRBJ2-7, with a possible D match to TRBD2 (5 bases). Per germline, CDR1 LNHDA and CDR2 SQIVND (reference sequence). The CDR3 runs 12 residues. V was cut by 7 bases and J by 3 bases, with 10 bases left in between.

The J gene is TRBJ1-4, the V gene TRBV29-1; unclear D gene. Germline-derived CDR1 and CDR2 are SQVTM and ANQGSEA. CDR3 size: 14 residues. Trimming left V 0 bases short and J 7 bases short, with 12 bases between. CDR3 protein: CSVEEQGLREKLFF. For the CDR3, the DNA is TGCAGCGTTGAAGAACAAGGGTTGCGTGAAAAACTGTTTTTT.

The chain's CDR3 is CATSRGGTGGREQFF. The DNA for the CDR3 is TGTGCCACCAGCAGAGGAGGGACAGGGGGTCGTGAGCAGTTCTTC. J is TRBJ2-1 and V is TRBV15; 11 bases match TRBD1. The junction had 5 bases not matched to a gene; V was cut back by 1 base and J by 9 bases. The CDR3 consists of 15 residues. The germline gives CDR1 LNHNV, CDR2 YYDKDF (reference sequence). Based on the CDR3 plus reference TRBV15 and TRBJ2-1, the full variable domain is DAMVIQNPRYQVTQFGKPVTLSCSQTLNHNVMYWYQQKSSQAPKLLFHYYDKDFNNEADTPDNFQSRRPNTSFCFLDIRSPGLGDTAMYLCATSRGGTGGREQFFGPGTRLTVL.

This clone has only a few counts. The genes are TRBV21-1 and TRBJ2-3; TRBD2, the table's D call, lacks a check against the DNA. TRBV21-1 is listed as a pseudogene. This CDR3 has 11 amino acids. CDR3 residues: CASSIMRTQYF. DNA of the CDR3: TGTGCCAGCAGCATAATGCGGACGCAGTATTTT.